The next 9 T cell receptor beta chains were all read from a single sample in a study. One entry per CDR3 protein results from TCRdb running MiXCR on the RT-PCR reads. The sample yields hundreds of thousands of distinct CDR3 sequences, 12% to 15% seen once. Sample: memory CD4+ T cells from blood. Receptors originate from a female donor in good health, serving as a healthy control.

The chain combines TRBV4-3 with TRBJ1-2; TRBD1 might be the D (6 bases). The CDR3 consists of 17 residues. Germline V CDR1 and CDR2: LGHNA, YSLEER. V lost 0 bases and J lost 4, with 18 bases in between. The CDR3: CASSQDNGGQRSYGYTF. The CDR3 region has the DNA TGCGCCAGCAGCCAAGATAACGGGGGGCAACGGAGCTATGGCTACACCTTC.

At least ten counts were recorded for this clonotype. The rearrangement uses TRBV4-3 and TRBJ2-7; tentative D call: TRBD2 (6 bases). Per the germline V gene, CDR1 is LGHNA and CDR2 is YSLEER. Between the trimmed V and J ends, which lost 2 bases and 1 base, there was a span of 12 bases. The CDR3 runs to 15 residues. The CDR3 is CASSQRASASYEQYF. The CDR3 DNA sequence: TGCGCCAGCAGCCAAAGGGCTAGCGCGTCCTACGAGCAGTACTTC.

This chain joins TRBV5-1 and TRBJ1-5; 8 bases are a match to TRBD1. J lost 3 bases, V lost 4 bases, and 6 bases had no gene match. This CDR3 spans 15 amino acids. In germline, CDR1 is SGHRS, CDR2 YFSETQ. In DNA, the CDR3 is TGCGCCAGCAGCGCCGGACAGGGCACCAATCAGCCCCAGCATTTT. Translation: CASSAGQGTNQPQHF.

The CDR3 here is CASGEEDRIPRGWNEQFF. DNA for the CDR3: TGTGCCAGCGGGGAGGAGGACAGAATCCCAAGGGGTTGGAATGAGCAGTTCTTC. The chain carries TRBV3-1 and TRBJ2-1; D assignment may be TRBD1 or TRBD2 (6 bases each). V shed 8 bases and J shed 7 bases, with 30 bases lying between them. The CDR3 covers 18 residues. Per germline, CDR1 LGHDT and CDR2 YNNKEL (reference sequence).

This clonotype was recorded many times. The J gene is TRBJ1-2, the V gene TRBV28, with 10 bases identical to TRBD1. The germline CDR1 and CDR2 sequences are MDHEN and SYDVKM. V was pared by 6 bases and J by 7 bases, with 8 bases of the junction left unmatched. There are 14 residues in the CDR3. The DNA for the CDR3 is TGTGCCAGCAGGAGACAGGGGGCGCAGGGTGGCTACACCTTC. Translating it yields CASRRQGAQGGYTF.

This clonotype was seen a few times. The gene calls are TRBV20-1 and TRBJ2-7; 9 nucleotides match TRBD2. With 4 bases clipped from V and 6 bases from J, the junction kept 7 bases outside the gene matches. The CDR3 has 13 residues. CDR1 DFQATT and CDR2 SNEGSKA come from the germline V gene (reference sequence). CDR3 nucleotides: TGCAGTGCTACTCCGGGACTAGCTAGCGAGCAGTACTTC. Translating gives CSATPGLASEQYF.

This clonotype has only a few counts. V usage is TRBV5-1 and J usage is TRBJ1-1; D not certain. This CDR3 has 16 residues. Trimming cost V 0 bases and J 0 bases, with 12 bases left between them. The germline CDR1 and CDR2 sequences are SGHRS and YFSETQ. CDR3 residues: CASSLEGIGMNTEAFF. The CDR3, as DNA: TGCGCCAGCAGCTTGGAGGGTATTGGTATGAACACTGAAGCTTTCTTT.

This clonotype appeared a few times. The CDR3 DNA follows: TGCAGTGCTAGAAAGCCCGGGACAGGGGTTTTAGGGAACTATGGCTACACCTTC. Translating gives CSARKPGTGVLGNYGYTF. This chain uses TRBV20-1 with TRBJ1-2, with 10 bases identical to TRBD1. Germline V gene data show CDR1 as DFQATT and CDR2 as SNEGSKA (reference sequence). This CDR3 is built from 18 residues. V gave up 2 bases and J gave up 2 bases; unmatched junction bases: 14.

This clonotype has a handful of counts. The chain is built from TRBV6-2 or TRBV6-3 and TRBJ2-5; 8 nucleotides agree with TRBD2. The CDR3 runs to 15 residues. The junction had 10 bases not matched to a gene; V was cut back by 7 bases and J by 3 bases. The germline V gene has CDR1 MNHEY and CDR2 SVGEGT. The CDR3 reads CASTPPGAGEETQYF. The CDR3 DNA reads TGTGCCAGCACCCCTCCAGGAGCGGGAGAAGAGACCCAGTACTTC.